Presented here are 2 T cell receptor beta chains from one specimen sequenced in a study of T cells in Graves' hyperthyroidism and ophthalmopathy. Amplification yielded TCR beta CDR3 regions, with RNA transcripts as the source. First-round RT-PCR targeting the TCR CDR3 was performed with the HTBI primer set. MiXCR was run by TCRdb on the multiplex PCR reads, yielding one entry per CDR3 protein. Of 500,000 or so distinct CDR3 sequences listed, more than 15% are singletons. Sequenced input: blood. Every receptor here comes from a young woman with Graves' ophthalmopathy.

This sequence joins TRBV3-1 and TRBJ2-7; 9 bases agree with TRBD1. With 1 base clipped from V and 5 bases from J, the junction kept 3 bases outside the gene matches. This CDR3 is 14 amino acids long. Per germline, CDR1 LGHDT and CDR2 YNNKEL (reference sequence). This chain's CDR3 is CASSQGDRADEQYF. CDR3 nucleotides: TGTGCCAGCAGCCAAGGGGACAGGGCCGACGAGCAGTACTTC.

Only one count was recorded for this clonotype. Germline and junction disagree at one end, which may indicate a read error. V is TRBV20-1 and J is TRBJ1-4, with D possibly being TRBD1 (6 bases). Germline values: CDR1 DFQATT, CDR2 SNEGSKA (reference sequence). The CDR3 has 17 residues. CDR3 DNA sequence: TGCAGTGCTAGAGACGCGGGACGGCAGGGGTCTAATGAAGAACTGTTTTTT. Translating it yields CSARDAGRQGSNEELFF.